Below are 7 T cell receptor beta chains sequenced from a single sample in a study of T cell clonotyping in hematopoietic cell transplantation. Sequencing used immunoSEQ multiplex PCR; TCRdb keeps in-frame clones, though not all of them. The sample shows 7,900 or so clones, 70% to 90% of them seen only once. This material consisted of PBMCs, taken 100 days after allogeneic stem cell transplant. These receptors were obtained from a male patient aged 18 to 29 who had an allogeneic stem cell transplant from a related donor, so the T cells may come from the graft donor. Some clones in this sample may be carry-over from other donors' samples.

The CDR3 nucleotides read TGCGCCAGCAGCTTGGCGCCCCAAGAGACCCAGTACTTC. As protein: CASSLAPQETQYF. V and J are TRBV5-1 and TRBJ2-5; D gene unclear. Germline V lookup: CDR1 SGHRS, CDR2 YFSETQ. This CDR3 spans 13 amino acids. Trimming took 0 bases from V and 1 from J, leaving 4 bases between them.

The rearrangement joins TRBV19 to TRBJ1-2; no firm D call. Trimming left V 4 bases short and J 2 bases short, with 5 bases between. Germline assignment: CDR1 LNHDA and CDR2 SQIVND (reference sequence). This CDR3 comprises 12 residues. CDR3 bases: TGTGCCAGTAGTAAGGTCAACTATGGCTACACCTTC. It yields the protein CASSKVNYGYTF.

V and J are TRBV20-1 and TRBJ1-1; no clear D gene. V lost 6 bases, J lost 1 base, and 3 bases lay in between. Germline V gene data show CDR1 as DFQATT and CDR2 as SNEGSKA (reference sequence). This CDR3 region has 10 residues. DNA of the CDR3: TGCAGTGCATGGAACACTGAAGCTTTCTTT. The encoded protein is CSAWNTEAFF.

The V call is TRBV7-2, the J call TRBJ2-3; possible D gene TRBD2, 6 bases. Germline assignment: CDR1 SGHTA and CDR2 FQGNSA. The V end lost 2 bases, the J end lost 0 bases, and 9 bases lay between the germline ends. The CDR3 covers 15 residues. The CDR3 here is CASSLPSGSTDTQYF. The CDR3 region has the DNA TGTGCCAGCAGCTTACCCAGCGGGAGCACAGATACGCAGTATTTT.

This chain uses TRBV7-9 with TRBJ2-1; 8 bases line up with TRBD1. The CDR3 runs to 14 residues. Germline CDR1 is SEHNR and CDR2 is FQNEAQ (reference sequence). V dropped 6 bases and J dropped 9; count of bases not matched to a gene: 10. The chain's CDR3 is CASSTGGLTSEQFF. CDR3 DNA: TGTGCCAGCAGTACAGGGGGGCTCACAAGTGAGCAGTTCTTC.

This chain joins TRBV23-1 and TRBJ2-7; tentatively, D is TRBD2 (5 bases). TRBV23-1 falls under the ORF class, with uncertain function. V was cut by 6 bases and J by 4 bases, with 16 bases left in between. The CDR3 contains 14 residues. CDR3 loop: CASSRRDGVYEQYV. In nucleotides, the CDR3 is TGCGCCAGCAGCCGACGAGACGGGGTGTACGAGCAGTACGTC.

This rearrangement joins TRBV5-4 to TRBJ2-4; D perhaps matches TRBD2 (5 bases). Germline-derived CDR1 and CDR2 are SGHNT and YYREEE (reference sequence). The CDR3 sequence is 17 residues long. The V end was cut by 0 bases, the J end by 0 bases, with 13 bases between. This chain's CDR3 is CASSLGGGGLAKNIQYF. CDR3 bases: TGTGCCAGCAGCTTGGGGGGTGGCGGACTAGCCAAAAACATTCAGTACTTC.